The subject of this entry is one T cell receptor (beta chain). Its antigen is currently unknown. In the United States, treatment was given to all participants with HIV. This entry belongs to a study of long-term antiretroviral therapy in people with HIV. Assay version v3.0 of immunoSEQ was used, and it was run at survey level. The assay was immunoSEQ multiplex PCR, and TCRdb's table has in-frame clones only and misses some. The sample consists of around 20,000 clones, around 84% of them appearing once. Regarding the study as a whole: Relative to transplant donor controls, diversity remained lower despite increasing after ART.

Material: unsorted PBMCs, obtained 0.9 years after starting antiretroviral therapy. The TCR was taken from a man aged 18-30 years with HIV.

The CDR3 DNA reads TGTGCCTGGAGTGAACTCCCCCAAACCTATGGCTACACCTTC. It specifies CAWSELPQTYGYTF. The chain carries TRBV30 and TRBJ1-2; D is ambiguous. V lost 1 base, J lost 4 bases, and 13 bases lay in between. Looked up from germline, CDR1 is GTSNPN and CDR2 is SVGIG (reference sequence). The CDR3 length is 14 residues.